This TCR beta chain comes out of a study of blood T cell repertoires in COVID-19. Clones were read by immunoSEQ multiplex PCR, and TCRdb kept only the in-frame ones, dropping some. The repertoire holds 140,000 or so clones, around 86% seen once, with about 11% in the top ten. CDR1 and CDR2 (germline): MNHEY, SMNVEV (reference sequence). Deletions cut 1 base from V and 1 base from J, with 7 bases between. CDR3 length equals 14 residues. The chain recombines TRBV27 with TRBJ1-1; the D is unclear. This clonotype was sampled from a man aged 55 to 70 who had recovered from COVID-19. Sequenced input: PBMCs or T cells enriched from blood (not recorded which). The CDR3 sequence: CASSLFLGNTEAFF. The CDR3 DNA is TGTGCCAGCAGTTTATTCCTCGGGAACACTGAAGCTTTCTTT.